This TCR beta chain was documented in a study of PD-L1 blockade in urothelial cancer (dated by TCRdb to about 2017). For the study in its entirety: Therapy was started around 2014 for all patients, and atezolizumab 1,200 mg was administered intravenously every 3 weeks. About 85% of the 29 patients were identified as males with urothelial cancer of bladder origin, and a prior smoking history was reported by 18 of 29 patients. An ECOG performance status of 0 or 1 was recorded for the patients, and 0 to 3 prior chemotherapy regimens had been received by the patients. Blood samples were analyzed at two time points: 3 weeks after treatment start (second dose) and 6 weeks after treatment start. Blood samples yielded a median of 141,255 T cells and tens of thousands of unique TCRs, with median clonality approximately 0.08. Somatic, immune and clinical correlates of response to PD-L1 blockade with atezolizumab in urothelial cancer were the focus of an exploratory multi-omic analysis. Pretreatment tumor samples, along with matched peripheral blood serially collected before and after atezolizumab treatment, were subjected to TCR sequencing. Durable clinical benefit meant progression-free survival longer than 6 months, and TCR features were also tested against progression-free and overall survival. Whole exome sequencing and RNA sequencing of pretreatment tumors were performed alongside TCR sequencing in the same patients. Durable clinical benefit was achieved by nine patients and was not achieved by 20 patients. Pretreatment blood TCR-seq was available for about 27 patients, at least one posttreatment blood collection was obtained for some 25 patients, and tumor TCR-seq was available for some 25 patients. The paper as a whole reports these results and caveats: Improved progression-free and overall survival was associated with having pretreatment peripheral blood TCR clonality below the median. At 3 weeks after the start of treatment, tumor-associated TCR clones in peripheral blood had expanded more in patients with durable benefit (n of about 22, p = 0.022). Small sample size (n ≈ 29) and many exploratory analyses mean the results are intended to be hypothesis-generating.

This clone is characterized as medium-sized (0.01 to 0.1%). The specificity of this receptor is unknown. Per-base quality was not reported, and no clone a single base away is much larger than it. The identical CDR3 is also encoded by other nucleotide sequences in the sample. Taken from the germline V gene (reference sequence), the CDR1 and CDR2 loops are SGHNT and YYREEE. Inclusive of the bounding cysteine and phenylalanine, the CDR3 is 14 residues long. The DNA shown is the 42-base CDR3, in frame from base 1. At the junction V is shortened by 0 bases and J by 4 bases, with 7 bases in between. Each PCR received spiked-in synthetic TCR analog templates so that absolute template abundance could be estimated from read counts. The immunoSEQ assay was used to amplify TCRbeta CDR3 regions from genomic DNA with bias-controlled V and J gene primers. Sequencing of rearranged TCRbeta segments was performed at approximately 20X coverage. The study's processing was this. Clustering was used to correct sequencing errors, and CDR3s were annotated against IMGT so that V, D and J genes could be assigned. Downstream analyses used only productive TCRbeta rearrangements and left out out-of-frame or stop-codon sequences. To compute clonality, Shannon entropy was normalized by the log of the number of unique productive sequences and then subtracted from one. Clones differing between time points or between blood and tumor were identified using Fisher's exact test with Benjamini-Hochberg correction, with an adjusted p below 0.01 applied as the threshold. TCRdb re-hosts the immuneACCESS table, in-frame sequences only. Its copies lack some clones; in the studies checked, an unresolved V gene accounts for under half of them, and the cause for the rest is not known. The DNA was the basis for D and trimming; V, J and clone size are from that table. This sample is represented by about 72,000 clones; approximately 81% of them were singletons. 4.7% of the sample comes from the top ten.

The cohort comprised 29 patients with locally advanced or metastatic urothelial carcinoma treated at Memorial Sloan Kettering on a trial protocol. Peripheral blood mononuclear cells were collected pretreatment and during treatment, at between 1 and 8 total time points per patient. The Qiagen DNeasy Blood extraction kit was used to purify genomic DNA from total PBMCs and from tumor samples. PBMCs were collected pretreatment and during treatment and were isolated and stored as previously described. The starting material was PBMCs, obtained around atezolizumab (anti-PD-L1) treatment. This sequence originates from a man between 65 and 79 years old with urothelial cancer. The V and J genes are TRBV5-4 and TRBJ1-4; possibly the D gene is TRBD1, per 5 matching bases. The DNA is TGTGCCAGCAGCTTGGACAGGATTAATGAAAAACTGTTTTTT. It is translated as CASSLDRINEKLFF.